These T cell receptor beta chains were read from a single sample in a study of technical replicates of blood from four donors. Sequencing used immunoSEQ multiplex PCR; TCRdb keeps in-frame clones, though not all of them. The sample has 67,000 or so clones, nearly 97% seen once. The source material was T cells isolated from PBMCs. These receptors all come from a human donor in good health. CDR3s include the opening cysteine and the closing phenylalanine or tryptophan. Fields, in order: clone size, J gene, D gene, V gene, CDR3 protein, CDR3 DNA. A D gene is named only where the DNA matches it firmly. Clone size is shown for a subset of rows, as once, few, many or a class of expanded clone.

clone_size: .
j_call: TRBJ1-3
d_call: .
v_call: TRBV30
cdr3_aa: CAWSLPGVSGNTIYF
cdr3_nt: TGTGCCTGGAGTCTCCCGGGGGTTTCTGGAAACACCATATATTTT

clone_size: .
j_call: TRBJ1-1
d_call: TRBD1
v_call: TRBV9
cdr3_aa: CASSVGPRGTEAFF
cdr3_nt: TGTGCCAGCAGCGTAGGTCCCAGGGGGACTGAAGCTTTCTTT

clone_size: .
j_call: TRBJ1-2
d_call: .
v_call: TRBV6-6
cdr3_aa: CASTYWPLRVYGYTF
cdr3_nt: TGTGCCAGCACTTACTGGCCTCTCAGGGTTTATGGCTACACCTTC

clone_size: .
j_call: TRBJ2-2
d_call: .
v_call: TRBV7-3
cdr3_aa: CASSLRRAGNRANTGELFF
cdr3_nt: TGTGCCAGCAGCTTACGCCGAGCGGGAAACAGGGCGAACACCGGGGAGCTGTTTTTT

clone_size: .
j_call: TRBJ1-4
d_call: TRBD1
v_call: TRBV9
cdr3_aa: CASSASGTGEEKLFF
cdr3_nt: TGTGCCAGCAGCGCGTCCGGGACAGGGGAGGAAAAACTGTTTTTT

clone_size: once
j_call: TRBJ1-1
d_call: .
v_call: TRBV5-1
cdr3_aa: CASSLVRGGITEAFF
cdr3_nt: TGCGCCAGCAGCTTGGTGAGGGGAGGAATAACTGAAGCTTTCTTT

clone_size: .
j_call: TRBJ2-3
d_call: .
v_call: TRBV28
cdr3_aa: CASGGLGEWSSTDTQYF
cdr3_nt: TGTGCCAGCGGGGGCTTGGGAGAGTGGTCTAGCACAGATACGCAGTATTTT

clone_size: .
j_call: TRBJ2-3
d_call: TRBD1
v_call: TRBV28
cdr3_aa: CASSLPGTGADTQYF
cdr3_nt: TGTGCCAGCAGTTTACCTGGGACAGGGGCAGATACGCAGTATTTT

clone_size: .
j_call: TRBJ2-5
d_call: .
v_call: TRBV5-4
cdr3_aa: CASSFPTEESGTQYF
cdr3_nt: TGTGCCAGCAGCTTTCCAACAGAAGAATCTGGGACCCAGTACTTC

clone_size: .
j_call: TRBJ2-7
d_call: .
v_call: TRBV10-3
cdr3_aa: CAISNSGGSYEQYF
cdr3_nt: TGTGCCATCAGCAACTCTGGAGGGTCCTACGAGCAGTACTTC

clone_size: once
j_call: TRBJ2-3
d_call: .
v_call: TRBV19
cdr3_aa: CASSTSGTDTQYF
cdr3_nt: .

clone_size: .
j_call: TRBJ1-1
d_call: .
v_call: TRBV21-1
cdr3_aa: CASSNLGDRGSGPFFVSEAFF
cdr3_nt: TGTGCCAGCAGCAACCTCGGGGACAGGGGATCGGGGCCCTTCTTTGTCTCTGAAGCTTTCTTT

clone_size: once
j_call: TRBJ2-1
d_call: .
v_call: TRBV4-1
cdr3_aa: CASSQLTGLLINEQFF
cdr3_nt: TGCGCCAGCAGCCAATTAACAGGGTTATTAATCAATGAGCAGTTCTTC

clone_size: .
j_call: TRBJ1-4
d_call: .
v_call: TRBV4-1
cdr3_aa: CASSQRGSNEKLFF
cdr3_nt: TGCGCCAGCAGCCAGCGAGGGTCTAATGAAAAACTGTTTTTT

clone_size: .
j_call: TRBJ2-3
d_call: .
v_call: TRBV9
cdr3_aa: CASSPTGWRDSSTDTQYF
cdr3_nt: TGTGCCAGCAGCCCGACCGGTTGGCGGGATTCTAGCACAGATACGCAGTATTTT

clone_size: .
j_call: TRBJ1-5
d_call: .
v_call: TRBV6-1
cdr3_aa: CASTLLGDQPQHF
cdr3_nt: TGTGCCAGCACCCTCTTGGGCGATCAGCCCCAGCATTTT

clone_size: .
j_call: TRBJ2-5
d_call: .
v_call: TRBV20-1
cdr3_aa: CSAPELFGYF
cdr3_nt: TGCAGTGCTCCTGAGTTGTTTGGGTACTTC

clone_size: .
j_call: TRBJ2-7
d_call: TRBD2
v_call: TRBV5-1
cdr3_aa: CASRRGAGEYEQYF
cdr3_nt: TGCGCCAGCAGGCGGGGGGCCGGAGAATACGAGCAGTACTTC

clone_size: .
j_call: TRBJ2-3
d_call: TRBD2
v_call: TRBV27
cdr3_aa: CASSGGGWGRRTQYF
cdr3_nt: TGTGCCAGCAGCGGGGGGGGGTGGGGGCGGCGGACGCAGTATTTT

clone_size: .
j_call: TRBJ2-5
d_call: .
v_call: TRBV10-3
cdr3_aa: CAIGPAGNQETQYF
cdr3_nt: TGTGCCATCGGCCCGGCAGGGAATCAAGAGACCCAGTACTTC

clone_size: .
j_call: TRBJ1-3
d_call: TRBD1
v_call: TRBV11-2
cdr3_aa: CASSLTGEGNTIYF
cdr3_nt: TGTGCCAGCAGCTTGACAGGGGAAGGAAACACCATATATTTT

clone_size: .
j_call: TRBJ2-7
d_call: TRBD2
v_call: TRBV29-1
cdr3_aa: CSVEFSSGGDEQYF
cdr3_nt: TGCAGCGTTGAATTCTCTAGCGGGGGGGACGAGCAGTACTTC

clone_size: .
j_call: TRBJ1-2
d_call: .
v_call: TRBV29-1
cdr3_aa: CSVEDLIQRFEDGYTF
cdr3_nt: TGCAGCGTTGAAGATCTGATCCAGCGCTTTGAAGATGGCTACACCTTC

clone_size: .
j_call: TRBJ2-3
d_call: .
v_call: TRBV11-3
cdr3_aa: CASSLNSAGDTQYF
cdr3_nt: TGTGCCAGCAGCCTCAACTCGGCGGGAGATACGCAGTATTTT

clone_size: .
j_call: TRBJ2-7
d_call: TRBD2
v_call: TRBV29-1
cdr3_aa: CSVASGSGYEQYF
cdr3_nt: TGCAGCGTTGCGAGCGGGAGTGGGTACGAGCAGTACTTC

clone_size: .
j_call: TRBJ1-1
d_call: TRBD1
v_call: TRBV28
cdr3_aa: CASRLQGAKAFF
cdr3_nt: TGTGCCAGCAGGCTTCAGGGGGCCAAAGCTTTCTTT

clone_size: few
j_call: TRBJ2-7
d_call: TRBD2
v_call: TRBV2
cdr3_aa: CASKGLAGVSNEQYF
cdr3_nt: TGTGCCAGCAAAGGACTAGCGGGAGTTAGTAACGAGCAGTACTTC

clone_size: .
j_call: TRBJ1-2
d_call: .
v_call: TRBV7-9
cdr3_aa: CASSQRRETYYGYTF
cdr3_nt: TGTGCCAGCAGCCAGCGGCGGGAGACTTACTATGGCTACACCTTC

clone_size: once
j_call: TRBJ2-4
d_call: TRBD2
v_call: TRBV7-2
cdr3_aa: CASSLAPAGGPLYF
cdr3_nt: TGTGCCAGCAGCTTAGCGCCTGCGGGAGGGCCTCTATACTTC

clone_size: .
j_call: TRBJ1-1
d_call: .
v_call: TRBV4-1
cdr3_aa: CASSQSGGTEAFF
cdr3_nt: TGCGCCAGCAGCCAATCCGGGGGCACTGAAGCTTTCTTT

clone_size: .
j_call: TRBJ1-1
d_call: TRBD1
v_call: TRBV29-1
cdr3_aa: CSAKQGPTEAFF
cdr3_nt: TGCAGCGCTAAACAGGGGCCCACTGAAGCTTTCTTT

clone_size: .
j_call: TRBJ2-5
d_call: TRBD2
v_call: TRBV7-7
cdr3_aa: CASSLGGTTQETQYF
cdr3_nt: TGTGCTAGCAGCTTAGGAGGGACTACCCAAGAGACCCAGTACTTC

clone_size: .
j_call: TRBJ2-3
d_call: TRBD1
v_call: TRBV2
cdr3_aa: CASNGQGADTQYF
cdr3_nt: TGTGCCAGCAATGGACAGGGGGCAGATACGCAGTATTTT

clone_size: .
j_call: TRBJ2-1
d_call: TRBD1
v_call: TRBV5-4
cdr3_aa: CASSLPQGLSSYNEQFF
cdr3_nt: TGTGCCAGCAGCTTACCACAGGGGCTGAGCTCCTACAATGAGCAGTTCTTC

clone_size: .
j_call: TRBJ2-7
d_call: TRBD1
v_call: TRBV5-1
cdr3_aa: CASSHGQGTNAEQYF
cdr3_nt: TGCGCCAGCAGCCATGGACAGGGAACAAATGCCGAGCAGTACTTC

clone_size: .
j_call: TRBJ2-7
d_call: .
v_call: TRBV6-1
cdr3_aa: CASSVVRSDYEQYF
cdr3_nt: TGTGCCAGCAGTGTCGTACGGTCCGACTACGAGCAGTACTTC

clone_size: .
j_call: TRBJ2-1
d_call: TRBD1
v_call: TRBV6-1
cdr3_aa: CASRRTGEYNEQFF
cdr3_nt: TGTGCCAGCAGAAGGACAGGGGAGTACAATGAGCAGTTCTTC

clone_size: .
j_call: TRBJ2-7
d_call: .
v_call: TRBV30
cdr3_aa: CAWKRGGFYEQYF
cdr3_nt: TGTGCCTGGAAAAGGGGGGGCTTCTACGAGCAGTACTTC

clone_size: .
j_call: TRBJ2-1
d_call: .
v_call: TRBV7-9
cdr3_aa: CASSLARGVSVGEQFF
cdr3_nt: TGTGCCAGCAGCTTAGCGCGAGGCGTTAGCGTAGGTGAGCAGTTCTTC

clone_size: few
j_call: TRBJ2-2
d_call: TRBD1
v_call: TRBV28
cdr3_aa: CASSLFPDRGRDTGELFF
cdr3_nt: TGTGCCAGCAGTTTATTTCCCGACAGGGGGCGAGACACCGGGGAGCTGTTTTTT

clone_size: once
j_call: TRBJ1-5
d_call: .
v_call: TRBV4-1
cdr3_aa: CASSLQGHQPQHF
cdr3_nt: TGCGCCAGCAGCCTACAGGGACATCAGCCCCAGCATTTT

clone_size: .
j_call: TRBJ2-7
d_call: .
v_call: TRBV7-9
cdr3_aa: CAFTDQLYEQYF
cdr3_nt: TGTGCCTTCACAGACCAGCTCTACGAGCAGTACTTC

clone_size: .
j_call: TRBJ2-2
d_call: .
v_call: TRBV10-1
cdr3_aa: CASSVSEGTGELFF
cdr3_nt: TGCGCCAGCAGTGTCAGTGAGGGTACCGGGGAGCTGTTTTTT

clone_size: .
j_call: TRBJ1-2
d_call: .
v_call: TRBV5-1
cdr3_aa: CASSLVGSPTGVSYGYTF
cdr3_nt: TGCGCCAGCAGCTTGGTAGGGTCACCGACAGGCGTTTCCTATGGCTACACCTTC

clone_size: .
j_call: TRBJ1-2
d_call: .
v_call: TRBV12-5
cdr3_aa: CASGSGDGYTF
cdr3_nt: TGTGCTAGTGGTTCAGGGGATGGCTACACCTTC

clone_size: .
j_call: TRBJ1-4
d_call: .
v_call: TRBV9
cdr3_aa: CASSVGWGWNEKLFF
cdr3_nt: TGTGCCAGCAGCGTAGGGTGGGGCTGGAATGAAAAACTGTTTTTT

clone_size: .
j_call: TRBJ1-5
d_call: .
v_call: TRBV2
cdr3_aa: CASSEVTLSGGGNQPQHF
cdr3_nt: TGTGCCAGCAGTGAAGTAACATTATCCGGGGGTGGCAATCAGCCCCAGCATTTT

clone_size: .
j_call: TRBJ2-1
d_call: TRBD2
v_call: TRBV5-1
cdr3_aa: CASQRRDPISGRGDGNYNEQFF
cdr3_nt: TGCGCCAGCCAGCGTCGGGACCCGATTAGCGGGAGAGGAGATGGTAACTACAATGAGCAGTTCTTC

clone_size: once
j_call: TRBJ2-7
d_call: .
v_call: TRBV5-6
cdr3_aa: CASSLSNGGNSYEQYF
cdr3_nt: TGTGCCAGCAGCTTATCCAATGGAGGCAACTCCTACGAGCAGTACTTC

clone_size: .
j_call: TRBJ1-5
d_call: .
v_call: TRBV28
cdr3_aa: CASSSWDMGLNGNQPQHF
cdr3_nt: TGTGCCAGCAGCAGCTGGGACATGGGCTTGAATGGCAATCAGCCCCAGCATTTT

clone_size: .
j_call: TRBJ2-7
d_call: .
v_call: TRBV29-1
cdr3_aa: CSVEEPKQGIGHEQYF
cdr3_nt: TGCAGCGTTGAAGAGCCGAAGCAGGGAATAGGCCACGAGCAGTACTTC

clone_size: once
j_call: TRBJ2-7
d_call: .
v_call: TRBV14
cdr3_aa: CASSQSRISVSRGPRGQYF
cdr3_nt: TGTGCCAGCAGCCAAAGTAGAATAAGCGTGAGTCGAGGCCCTAGGGGGCAGTACTTC

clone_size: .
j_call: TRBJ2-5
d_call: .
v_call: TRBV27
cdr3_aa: CASSFLGGETQYF
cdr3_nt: TGTGCCAGCAGTTTCTTGGGGGGTGAGACCCAGTACTTC